This T cell receptor beta chain originates from a study of control samples from healthy donors and cancer patients. Germline lookup yields CDR1 SGHDT and CDR2 YYEEEE. V was trimmed by 4 bases and J by 1 base, leaving 8 bases between them. The CDR3 consists of 13 residues. The protocol was immunoSEQ multiplex PCR, while the TCRdb copy is restricted to in-frame clones and leaves out a portion. The sample includes approximately 50,000 clones, roughly 96% of them seen just once. This TCR derives from a man under 40 in good health. This chain connects TRBV5-6 to TRBJ1-1; unclear D gene. Sequences were obtained from blood. The CDR3 protein is CASSPRENTEAFF. CDR3 DNA: TGTGCCAGCAGCCCCCGCGAGAACACTGAAGCTTTCTTT.